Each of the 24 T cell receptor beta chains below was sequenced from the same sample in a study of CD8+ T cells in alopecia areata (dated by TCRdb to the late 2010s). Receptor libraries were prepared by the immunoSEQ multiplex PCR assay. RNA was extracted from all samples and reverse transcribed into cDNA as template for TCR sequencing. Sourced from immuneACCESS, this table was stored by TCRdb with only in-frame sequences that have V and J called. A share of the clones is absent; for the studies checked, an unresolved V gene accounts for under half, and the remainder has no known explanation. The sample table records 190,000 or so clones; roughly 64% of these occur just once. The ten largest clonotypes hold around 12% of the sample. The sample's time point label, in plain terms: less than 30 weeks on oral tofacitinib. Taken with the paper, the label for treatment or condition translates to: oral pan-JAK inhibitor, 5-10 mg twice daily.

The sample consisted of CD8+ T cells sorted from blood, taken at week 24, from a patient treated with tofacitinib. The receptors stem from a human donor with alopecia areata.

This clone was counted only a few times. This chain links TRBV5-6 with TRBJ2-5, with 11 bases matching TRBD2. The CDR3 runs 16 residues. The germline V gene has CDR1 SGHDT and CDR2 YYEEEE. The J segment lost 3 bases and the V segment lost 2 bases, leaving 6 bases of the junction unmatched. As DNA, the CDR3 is TGTGCCAGCAGCTTCCCTAGCGGGGGGCGTAAAGAGACCCAGTACTTC. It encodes CASSFPSGGRKETQYF.

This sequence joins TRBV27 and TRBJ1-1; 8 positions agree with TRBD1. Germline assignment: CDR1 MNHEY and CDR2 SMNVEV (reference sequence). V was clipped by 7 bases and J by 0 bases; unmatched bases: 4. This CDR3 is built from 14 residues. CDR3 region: CASKLDRVNTEAFF. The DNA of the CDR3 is TGTGCCAGCAAACTGGACAGGGTGAACACTGAAGCTTTCTTT.

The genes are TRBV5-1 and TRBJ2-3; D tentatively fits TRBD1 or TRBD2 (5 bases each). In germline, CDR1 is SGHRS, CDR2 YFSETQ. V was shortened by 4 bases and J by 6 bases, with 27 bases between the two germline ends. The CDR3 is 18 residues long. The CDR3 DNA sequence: TGCGCCAGCAGCGACGGGGAATCAACATTAATGAAGGGGGATACGCAGTATTTT. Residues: CASSDGESTLMKGDTQYF.

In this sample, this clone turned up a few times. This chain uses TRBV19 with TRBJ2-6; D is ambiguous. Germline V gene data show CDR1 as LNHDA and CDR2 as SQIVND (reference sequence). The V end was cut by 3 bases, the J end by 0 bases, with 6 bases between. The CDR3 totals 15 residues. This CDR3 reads CASSMALSGANVLTF. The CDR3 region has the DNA TGTGCCAGTAGTATGGCCCTCTCTGGGGCCAACGTCCTGACTTTC.

In DNA, the CDR3 is TGTGCCAGCAGCTTGTCGGGGGGCCTCTCCTACGAGCAGTACTTC. Translating gives CASSLSGGLSYEQYF. The chain employs TRBV5-6 and TRBJ2-7; maybe TRBD2 (7 bases). Trimming left V 1 base short and J 0 bases short, with 11 bases between. Germline V gene data show CDR1 as SGHDT and CDR2 as YYEEEE. The CDR3 loop spans 15 amino acids.

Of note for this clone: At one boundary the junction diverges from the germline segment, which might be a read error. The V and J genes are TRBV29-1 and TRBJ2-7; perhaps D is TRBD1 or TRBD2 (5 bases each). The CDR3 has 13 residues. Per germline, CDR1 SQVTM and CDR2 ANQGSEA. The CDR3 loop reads CSFEDGATYEQYF. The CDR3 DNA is TGCAGCTTTGAAGACGGGGCTACCTACGAGCAGTACTTC.

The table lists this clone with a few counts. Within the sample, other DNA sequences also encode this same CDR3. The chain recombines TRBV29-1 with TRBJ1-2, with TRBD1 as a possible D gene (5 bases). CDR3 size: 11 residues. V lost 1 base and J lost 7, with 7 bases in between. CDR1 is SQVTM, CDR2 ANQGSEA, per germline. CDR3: CSVEVRGGYTF. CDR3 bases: TGCAGCGTTGAAGTTAGGGGTGGCTACACCTTC.

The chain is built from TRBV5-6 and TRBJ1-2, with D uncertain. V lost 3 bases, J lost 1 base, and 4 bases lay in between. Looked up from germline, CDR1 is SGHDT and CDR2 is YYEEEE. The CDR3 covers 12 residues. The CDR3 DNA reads TGTGCCAGCAGCTCCCTTAACTATGGCTACACCTTC. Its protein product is CASSSLNYGYTF.

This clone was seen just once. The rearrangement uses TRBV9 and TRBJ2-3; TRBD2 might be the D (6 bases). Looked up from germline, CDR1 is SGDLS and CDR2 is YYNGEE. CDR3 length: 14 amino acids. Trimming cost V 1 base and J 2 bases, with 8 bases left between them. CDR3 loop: CASSVKDYTDTQYF. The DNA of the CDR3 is TGTGCCAGCAGCGTAAAGGACTACACAGATACGCAGTATTTT.

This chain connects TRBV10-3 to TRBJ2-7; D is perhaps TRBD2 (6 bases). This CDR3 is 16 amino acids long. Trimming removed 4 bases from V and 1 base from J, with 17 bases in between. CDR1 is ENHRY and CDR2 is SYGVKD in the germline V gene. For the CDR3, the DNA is TGTGCCATCAGTGGAGGAGGGGTACAAACTTCCTACGAGCAGTACTTC. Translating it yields CAISGGGVQTSYEQYF.

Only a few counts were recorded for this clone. DNA for the CDR3: TGTGCCAGCAGCCCAACTGGACAGGGCTACGTAGATACGCAGTATTTT. It codes for CASSPTGQGYVDTQYF. The J gene is TRBJ2-3, the V gene TRBV5-5; 8 positions agree with TRBD1. CDR1 SGHKS and CDR2 YYEKEE come from the germline V gene (reference sequence). With 4 bases clipped from V and 5 bases from J, the junction kept 12 bases outside the gene matches. The CDR3 consists of 16 residues. Supplemented by reference TRBV5-5 and TRBJ2-3, the full variable domain reads DAGVTQSPTHLIKTRGQQVTLRCSPISGHKSVSWYQQVLGQGPQFIFQYYEKEERGRGNFPDRFSARQFPNYSSELNVNALLLGDSALYLCASSPTGQGYVDTQYFGPGTRLTVL.

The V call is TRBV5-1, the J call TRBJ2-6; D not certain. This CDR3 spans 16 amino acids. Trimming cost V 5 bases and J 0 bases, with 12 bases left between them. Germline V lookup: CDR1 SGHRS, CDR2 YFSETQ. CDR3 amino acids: CASRGWVRSGANVLTF. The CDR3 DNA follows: TGCGCCAGCAGGGGTTGGGTTCGCTCTGGGGCCAACGTCCTGACTTTC.

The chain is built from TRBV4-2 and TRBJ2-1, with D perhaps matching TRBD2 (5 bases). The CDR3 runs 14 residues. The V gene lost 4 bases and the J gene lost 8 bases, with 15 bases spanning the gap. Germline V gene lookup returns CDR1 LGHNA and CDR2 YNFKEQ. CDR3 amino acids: CASSLRLEGDEQFF. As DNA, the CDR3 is TGTGCCAGCAGCCTTCGTTTAGAGGGCGATGAGCAGTTCTTC.

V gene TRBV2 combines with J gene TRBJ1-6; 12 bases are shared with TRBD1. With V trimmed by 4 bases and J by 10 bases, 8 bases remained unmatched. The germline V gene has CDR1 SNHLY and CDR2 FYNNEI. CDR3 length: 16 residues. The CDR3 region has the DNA TGTGCCAGCAGTGCGACGGGACAGGGGGCGAGATCACCCCTCCACTTT. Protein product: CASSATGQGARSPLHF.

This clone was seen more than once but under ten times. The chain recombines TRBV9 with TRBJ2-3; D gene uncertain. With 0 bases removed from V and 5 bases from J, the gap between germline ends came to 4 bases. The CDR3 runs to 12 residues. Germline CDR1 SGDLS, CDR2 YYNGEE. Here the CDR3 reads CASSVDKDTQYF. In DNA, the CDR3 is TGTGCCAGCAGCGTAGACAAAGATACGCAGTATTTT. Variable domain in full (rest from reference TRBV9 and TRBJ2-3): DSGVTQTPKHLITATGQRVTLRCSPRSGDLSVYWYQQSLDQGLQFLIQYYNGEERAKGNILERFSAQQFPDLHSELNLSSLELGDSALYFCASSVDKDTQYFGPGTRLTVL.

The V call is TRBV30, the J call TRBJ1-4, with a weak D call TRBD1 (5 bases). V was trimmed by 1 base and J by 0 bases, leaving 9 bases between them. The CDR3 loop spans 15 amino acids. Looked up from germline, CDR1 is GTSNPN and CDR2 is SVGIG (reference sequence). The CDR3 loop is CAWSEDSATNEKLFF. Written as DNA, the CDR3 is TGTGCCTGGAGTGAAGACAGCGCAACTAATGAAAAACTGTTTTTT.

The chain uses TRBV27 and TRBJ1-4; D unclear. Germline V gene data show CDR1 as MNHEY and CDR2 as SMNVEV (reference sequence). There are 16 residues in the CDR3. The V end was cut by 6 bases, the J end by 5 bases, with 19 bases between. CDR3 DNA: TGTGCCAGCAGCCAAACCGGACGGAGAACAAATGAAAAACTGTTTTTT. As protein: CASSQTGRRTNEKLFF.

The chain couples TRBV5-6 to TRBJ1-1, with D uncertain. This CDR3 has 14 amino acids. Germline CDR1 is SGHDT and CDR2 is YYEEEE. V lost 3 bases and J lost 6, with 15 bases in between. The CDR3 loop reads CASSSDFISAEAFF. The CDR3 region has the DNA TGTGCCAGCAGCTCCGACTTTATTAGCGCTGAAGCTTTCTTT.

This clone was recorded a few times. The CDR3 nucleotides are TGTGCCAGCAGCTTCCCGACCGGGGCACCCTACGAGCAGTACTTC. Protein sequence: CASSFPTGAPYEQYF. V usage is TRBV5-6 and J usage is TRBJ2-7; D could derive from TRBD1 or TRBD2 (5 bases each). Germline lookup yields CDR1 SGHDT and CDR2 YYEEEE. The CDR3 has 15 amino acids. V gave up 2 bases and J gave up 2 bases, with 14 bases separating them.

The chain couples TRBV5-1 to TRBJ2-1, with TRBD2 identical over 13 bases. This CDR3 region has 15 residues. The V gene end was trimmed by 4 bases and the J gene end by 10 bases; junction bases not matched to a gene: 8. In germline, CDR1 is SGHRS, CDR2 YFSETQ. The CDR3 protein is CASSQTSGGLEEQFF. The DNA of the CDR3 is TGCGCCAGCAGCCAGACTAGCGGGGGGCTAGAGGAGCAGTTCTTC.

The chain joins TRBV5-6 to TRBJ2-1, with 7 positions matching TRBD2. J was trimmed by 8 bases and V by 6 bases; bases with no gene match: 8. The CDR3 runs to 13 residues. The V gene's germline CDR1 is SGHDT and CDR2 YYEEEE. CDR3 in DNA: TGTGCCAGCATCACGGCGGGGGTGGATGAGCAGTTCTTC. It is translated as CASITAGVDEQFF.

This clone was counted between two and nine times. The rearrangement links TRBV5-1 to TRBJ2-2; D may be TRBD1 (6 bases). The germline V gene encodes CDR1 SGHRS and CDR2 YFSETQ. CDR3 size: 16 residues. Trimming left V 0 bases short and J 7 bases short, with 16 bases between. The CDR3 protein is CASSLGPSGDHGELFF. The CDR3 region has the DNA TGCGCCAGCAGCTTGGGCCCCTCAGGGGATCACGGGGAGCTGTTTTTT.

CDR3 sequence (DNA): TGTGCCAGCAGCTTAGCGCAGGGGGCGTTCTACGAGCAGTACTTC. This sequence encodes CASSLAQGAFYEQYF. V is TRBV7-9 and J is TRBJ2-7; 8 nucleotides match TRBD1. Losses at the gene ends were 0 bases for V and 3 bases for J; bases not matched to a gene: 4. Germline CDR1 SEHNR, CDR2 FQNEAQ (reference sequence). The CDR3 is 15 residues long.

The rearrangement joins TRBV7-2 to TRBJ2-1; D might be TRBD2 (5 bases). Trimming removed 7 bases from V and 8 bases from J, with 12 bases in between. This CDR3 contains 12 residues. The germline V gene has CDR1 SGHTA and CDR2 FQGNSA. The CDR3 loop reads CASTQTEDEQFF. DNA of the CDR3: TGTGCCAGCACCCAGACGGAGGATGAGCAGTTCTTC.